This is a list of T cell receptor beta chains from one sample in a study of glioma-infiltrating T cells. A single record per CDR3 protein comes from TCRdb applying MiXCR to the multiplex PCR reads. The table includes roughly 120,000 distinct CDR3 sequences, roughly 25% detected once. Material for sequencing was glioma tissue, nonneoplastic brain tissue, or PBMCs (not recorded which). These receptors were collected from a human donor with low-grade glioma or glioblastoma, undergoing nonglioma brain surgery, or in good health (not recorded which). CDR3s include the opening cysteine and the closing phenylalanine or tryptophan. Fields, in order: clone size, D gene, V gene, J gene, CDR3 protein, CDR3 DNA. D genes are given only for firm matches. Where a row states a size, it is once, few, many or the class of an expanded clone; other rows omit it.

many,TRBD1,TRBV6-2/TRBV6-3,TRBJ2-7,CASSNSGTGNYEQYF,TGTGCCAGCAGTAACTCCGGGACAGGGAACTACGAGCAGTACTTC
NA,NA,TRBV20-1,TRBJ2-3,CSGIHRDTQYF,TGCAGTGGGATTCACAGAGATACGCAGTATTTT
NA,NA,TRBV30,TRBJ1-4,CAWSESNEKLFF,TGTGCCTGGAGTGAAAGCAATGAAAAACTGTTTTTT
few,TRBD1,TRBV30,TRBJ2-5,CAWSPLGQGGETQYF,TGTGCCTGGAGCCCACTCGGACAGGGAGGAGAGACCCAGTACTTC
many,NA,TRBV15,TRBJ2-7,CATSRDRGKSYEQYF,TGTGCCACCAGCAGAGATAGGGGAAAGTCCTACGAGCAGTACTTC
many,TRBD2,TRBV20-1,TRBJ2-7,CSASPGSGRAFEQYF,TGCAGTGCTAGCCCCGGTAGCGGGAGGGCCTTCGAGCAGTACTTC
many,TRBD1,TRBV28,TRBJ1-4,CASSKTGLPEKLFF,TGTGCCAGCAGCAAGACAGGGCTTCCTGAAAAACTGTTTTTT
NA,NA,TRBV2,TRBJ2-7,CASLPDSYEQYF,TGTGCCAGCTTACCAGACAGCTACGAGCAGTACTTC
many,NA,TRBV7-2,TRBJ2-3,CASSSLADTQYF,TGTGCCAGCAGCTCTTTAGCAGATACGCAGTATTTT
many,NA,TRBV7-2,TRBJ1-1,CASSVITEAFF,TGTGCCAGCAGCGTCATCACTGAAGCTTTCTTT
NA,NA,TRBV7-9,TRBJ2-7,CARSPASRVHEQCF,TGTGCCAGAAGCCCGGCCAGCAGGGTCCACGAGCAGTGCTTC
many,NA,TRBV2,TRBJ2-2,CASSEVGELFF,TGTGCCAGCAGTGAAGTCGGGGAGCTGTTTTTT
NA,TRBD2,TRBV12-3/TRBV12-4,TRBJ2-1,CASSITGTSLDEQFF,TGTGCCAGCAGTATCACCGGGACTAGCCTCGATGAGCAGTTCTTC
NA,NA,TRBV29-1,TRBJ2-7,CSVDSGAKQYF,TGCAGCGTTGATTCGGGTGCCAAGCAGTACTTC
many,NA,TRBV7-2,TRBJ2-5,CASSLVQGGETQYF,TGTGCCAGCAGCTTAGTGCAGGGTGGAGAGACCCAGTACTTC
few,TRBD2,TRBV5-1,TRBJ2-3,CASTRSTSVQRTDTQYF,TGCGCCAGCACCCGTAGTACTAGCGTCCAACGCACAGATACGCAGTATTTT
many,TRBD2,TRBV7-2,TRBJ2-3,CASSNGLAGTDTQYF,TGTGCCAGCAGCAATGGACTAGCGGGCACAGATACGCAGTATTTT
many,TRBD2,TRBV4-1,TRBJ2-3,CASSQVGGGLGTQYF,TGCGCCAGCAGCCAAGTCGGGGGGGGGCTTGGTACGCAGTATTTT
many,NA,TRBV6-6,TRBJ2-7,CASSYSSTQGPLYEQYF,TGTGCCAGCAGTTACTCTTCGACACAAGGTCCGTTATACGAGCAGTACTTC
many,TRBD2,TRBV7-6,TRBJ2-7,CASSSDWTSRGQDF,TGTGCCAGCAGCTCAGACTGGACTAGTCGGGGCCAAGACTTC
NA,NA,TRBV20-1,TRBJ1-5,CSARVPVQPRQPQHF,TGCAGTGCTAGAGTTCCGGTACAGCCTCGACAGCCCCAGCATTTT
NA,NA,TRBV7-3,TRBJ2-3,CASSLNTGTRDTQYF,TGTGCCAGCAGCTTAAATACAGGGACGAGAGATACGCAGTATTTT
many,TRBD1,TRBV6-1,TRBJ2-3,CASSPPPDRGIDTQYF,TGTGCCAGCAGCCCTCCCCCGGACAGGGGGATAGATACGCAGTATTTT
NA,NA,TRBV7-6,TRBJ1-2,CASHPFGGNGYTF,TGTGCCAGCCACCCATTCGGAGGGAATGGCTACACCTTC
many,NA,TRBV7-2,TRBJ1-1,CASSSPNGAPTEAFF,TGTGCCAGCAGCTCCCCCAACGGGGCGCCTACTGAAGCTTTCTTT